These 21 T cell receptor beta chains were all obtained from the same sample, sequenced in a study of beta chain features in type 1 diabetes. Notes on the study in general: Significant though moderate, a shortening of TCRB CDR3s appeared in all four CD4+ subsets of Type 1 diabetes patients.

Their antigens remain unidentified. TCRB transcripts that were expressed got sequenced, as all of the isolated RNA had been reverse transcribed. This table comes from immunoSEQ multiplex PCR, and its TCRdb copy is limited to in-frame clones, with some not included. This table holds fewer than 15,000 clones, approximately 68% found once. Sequenced sample: stem cell memory CD4+ T cells from blood. The receptors come from a woman younger than 35 with type 1 diabetes.

The rearrangement links TRBV7-6 to TRBJ2-7; TRBD2 matches at 9 bases. Per germline, CDR1 SGHVS and CDR2 FNYEAQ. The J segment lost 0 bases and the V segment lost 4 bases, leaving 7 bases of the junction unmatched. The CDR3 totals 16 residues. The CDR3, as DNA: TGTGCCAGCAGCTCCGAGCGGGGGGCCCTCTCCTACGAGCAGTACTTC. This codes for CASSSERGALSYEQYF.

The chain employs TRBV4-1 and TRBJ1-6; 7 bases fit TRBD1. This CDR3 region has 15 residues. The V segment lost 4 bases and the J segment 10 bases; nucleotides outside the gene matches: 10. In germline, CDR1 is MGHRA, CDR2 YSYEKL. DNA of the CDR3: TGCGCCAGCAGCCTGGGACAGCCAGCCCAATCACCCCTCCACTTT. It encodes CASSLGQPAQSPLHF.

This clone came up once. The rearrangement joins TRBV7-2 to TRBJ2-7, with 8 bases identical to TRBD2. The CDR3 contains 14 residues. Germline CDR1 reads SGHTA; CDR2 reads FQGNSA. V shed 10 bases, J shed 3 bases, and the junction held 11 bases outside the gene matches. DNA of the CDR3: TGTGCCACCACAACCCCCGGGGGGGGCTACGAGCAGTACTTC. Its translation: CATTTPGGGYEQYF.

The chain employs TRBV5-1 and TRBJ2-3; 13 bases align to TRBD2. The ends lost 3 bases at V and 0 bases at J; junction bases unmatched: 13. The CDR3 is made up of 20 amino acids. The germline CDR1 and CDR2 sequences are SGHRS and YFSETQ. CDR3 bases: TGCGCCAGCAGCTCCCCCGGGACTAGCGGGAAAGGGGGAAGCACAGATACGCAGTATTTT. Its protein is CASSSPGTSGKGGSTDTQYF.

The CDR3 nucleotides read TGTGCCAGCAGCTTGGATACCATAGCCAATGGGGAGCTGTTTTTT. It encodes CASSLDTIANGELFF. V gene TRBV5-4 combines with J gene TRBJ2-2; D is unclear. Germline CDR1 and CDR2: SGHNT and YYREEE (reference sequence). The CDR3 contains 15 residues. The V end lost 0 bases, the J end lost 8 bases, and 14 bases lay between the germline ends.

The V and J genes are TRBV18 and TRBJ2-7; 10 bases are shared with TRBD1. Germline CDR1 and CDR2: KGHSH and LQKENI. CDR3 size: 17 residues. V lost 3 bases to trimming and J lost 5 bases; unmatched junction nucleotides: 13. The CDR3 loop reads CASSPLLPGQGKNEQYF. The CDR3 DNA reads TGTGCCAGCTCACCCTTACTCCCGGGACAGGGGAAAAACGAGCAGTACTTC.

This chain uses TRBV9 with TRBJ2-1; D is uncertain. CDR1 is SGDLS and CDR2 is YYNGEE in the germline V gene. This CDR3 region has 13 residues. Trimming cost V 0 bases and J 9 bases, with 10 bases left between them. This CDR3 is CASSVVSSVEQFF. The CDR3 DNA follows: TGTGCCAGCAGCGTAGTCTCCAGCGTTGAGCAGTTCTTC.

Only a few counts were recorded for this clone. V and J are TRBV29-1 and TRBJ1-2; 9 bases are a match to TRBD1. Trimming at V came to 4 bases and at J to 5 bases, leaving 5 bases not matched to a gene. CDR1 and CDR2 (germline): SQVTM, ANQGSEA. CDR3 size: 13 residues. This CDR3 is CSVAGTGLYGYTF. Here the CDR3 DNA reads TGCAGCGTTGCCGGGACAGGGCTGTATGGCTACACCTTC.

The CDR3 here is CASSYRGGTEAFF. The DNA of the CDR3 is TGTGCCAGCAGTTACCGGGGGGGCACTGAAGCTTTCTTT. The chain links TRBV6-6 to TRBJ1-1; a weak D match, TRBD1 (5 bases). This CDR3 spans 13 amino acids. Trimming removed 2 bases at V and 4 bases at J, with 8 bases between. The germline gives CDR1 MNHNY, CDR2 SVGAGI (reference sequence).

V and J are TRBV18 and TRBJ1-2, with D possibly matching TRBD1 (5 bases). Germline V gene data show CDR1 as KGHSH and CDR2 as LQKENI. V was cut by 3 bases and J by 3 bases, with 8 bases left in between. The CDR3 consists of 13 residues. CDR3 bases: TGTGCCAGCTCACCGGGGGGAGACTATGGCTACACCTTC. Residues: CASSPGGDYGYTF.

The CDR3 region has the DNA TGTGCCAGTAATCCGGGACAGGGCTATGGCTACACCTTC. It codes for CASNPGQGYGYTF. This chain links TRBV19 with TRBJ1-2; 9 positions match TRBD1. This CDR3 region has 13 residues. Germline V gene data show CDR1 as LNHDA and CDR2 as SQIVND (reference sequence). The V segment lost 7 bases and the J segment 4 bases; nucleotides outside the gene matches: 4.

The V call is TRBV2, the J call TRBJ1-2; D perhaps matches TRBD1 (5 bases). This CDR3 is built from 12 residues. V was pared by 6 bases and J by 8 bases, with 13 bases between. Germline V lookup: CDR1 SNHLY, CDR2 FYNNEI. The CDR3 coding sequence is TGTGCCAGCAGGACCAGGGTATACGGCTACACCTTC. Amino acid sequence: CASRTRVYGYTF.

The rearrangement uses TRBV7-2 and TRBJ2-7; 7 bases align to TRBD1. CDR1 SGHTA and CDR2 FQGNSA come from the germline V gene. The CDR3 is 14 residues long. V trimming: 4 bases; J trimming: 0 bases; junction bases outside the gene matches: 3. This chain's CDR3 is CASSSGQTSYEQYF. The CDR3 DNA reads as TGTGCCAGCAGCTCGGGACAGACCTCCTACGAGCAGTACTTC.

This chain uses TRBV4-2 with TRBJ2-3; 9 bases agree with TRBD2. V shed 0 bases, J shed 6 bases, and the junction held 7 bases outside the gene matches. This CDR3 region has 16 residues. Germline CDR1 and CDR2: LGHNA and YNFKEQ. The CDR3 bases are TGTGCCAGCAGCCAAGAGCCGGGCGGGAGGGCCGATACGCAGTATTTT. It codes for CASSQEPGGRADTQYF.

The chain uses TRBV11-2 and TRBJ2-3; D unclear. CDR1 and CDR2 (germline): SGHAT, FQNNGV. Trimming took 1 base from V and 4 from J, leaving 6 bases between them. The CDR3 spans 13 residues. In nucleotides, the CDR3 is TGTGCCAGCAGCTTAGGTTTCTCAGATACGCAGTATTTT. This translates into CASSLGFSDTQYF.

The J gene is TRBJ2-2, the V gene TRBV11-2, with a possible D match to TRBD1 (7 bases). V gave up 5 bases and J gave up 2 bases, with 15 bases separating them. CDR1 is SGHAT and CDR2 is FQNNGV in the germline V gene. This CDR3 contains 16 residues. CDR3 DNA sequence: TGTGCCAGCAGCCGGGGGACAGCGATAAACACCGGGGAGCTGTTTTTT. Translated: CASSRGTAINTGELFF.

The CDR3 nucleotides read TGCAGCGCCAGAAGGACAGTCCAAGAGACCCAGTACTTC. Translated: CSARRTVQETQYF. V is TRBV29-1 and J is TRBJ2-5; the D gene is possibly TRBD1 (6 bases). The CDR3 extends over 13 amino acids. Trimming took off 7 bases at V and 1 base at J, with 13 bases between the two ends. Looked up from germline, CDR1 is SQVTM and CDR2 is ANQGSEA.

This clone was seen just once. CDR3 in amino acids: CASSGSSYEQYF. The CDR3, as DNA: TGTGCCAGTAGCGGAAGTTCCTACGAGCAGTACTTC. This chain connects TRBV10-3 to TRBJ2-5, with a weak D call TRBD2 (6 bases). The tail of the sequence fits TRBJ2-7 better, so the J call may be wrong. This CDR3 is 12 amino acids long. The germline gives CDR1 ENHRY, CDR2 SYGVKD.

The chain recombines TRBV7-2 with TRBJ2-5; 7 bases are a match to TRBD1. V was clipped by 5 bases and J by 3 bases; unmatched bases: 3. Germline-derived CDR1 and CDR2 are SGHTA and FQGNSA. The length of the CDR3 is 13 residues. The CDR3 protein is CASSQGTEETQYF. The CDR3 nucleotides are TGTGCCAGCAGCCAGGGGACAGAAGAGACCCAGTACTTC.

The CDR3 spells CASSLKGGTDTQYF. The CDR3 DNA follows: TGCGCCAGCAGCTTGAAAGGGGGTACAGATACGCAGTATTTT. The chain is built from TRBV5-1 and TRBJ2-3, with a weak D call TRBD1 (6 bases). Germline values: CDR1 SGHRS, CDR2 YFSETQ. The CDR3 contains 14 residues. V dropped 1 base and J dropped 3 bases, with 9 bases sitting between them.

The CDR3 region has the DNA TGTGCCAGCAGCTTAGGGACAGGGCTGAACACTGAAGCTTTCTTT. Residues: CASSLGTGLNTEAFF. The chain links TRBV11-3 to TRBJ1-1; 8 nucleotides line up with TRBD1. The germline gives CDR1 SGHNT, CDR2 YENEEA. Unmatched junction bases numbered 1, after V lost 1 base and J lost 0 bases. The CDR3 loop spans 15 amino acids.